The 25 T cell receptor beta chains in this list originate from one sample, sequenced in a study of shared clonotypes between healthy human individuals. Sequenced by immunoSEQ multiplex PCR; TCRdb stores in-frame clones only, minus some. The repertoire consists of approximately 810,000 clones, with around 92% occurring once and the leading ten covering around 24%. CD8 cells regarded as naive lacked CD45RO, were positively chosen for CCR7, and omitted terminally differentiated effector memory CD45RA+ cells. Sequencing input: naive CD8+ T cells sorted from blood. The receptors were sampled from a man aged 25-45 years in good health.

The CDR3 nucleotides read TGTGCCAGCAGTTTATACAGAGGAAACACCATATATTTT. Translating it yields CASSLYRGNTIYF. The chain uses TRBV27 and TRBJ1-3; D not resolved. Germline V lookup: CDR1 MNHEY, CDR2 SMNVEV (reference sequence). CDR3 length: 13 amino acids. V lost 1 base and J lost 4, with 5 bases in between.

V gene TRBV6-5 combines with J gene TRBJ2-7; 8 bases fit TRBD1. CDR3 size: 14 residues. V was clipped by 8 bases and J by 6 bases; unmatched bases: 12. Germline V gene data show CDR1 as MNHEY and CDR2 as SVGAGI. The CDR3 protein is CASVGPGGVTEQYF. CDR3 DNA: TGTGCCAGCGTCGGGCCAGGGGGCGTTACCGAGCAGTACTTC.

The V call is TRBV5-6, the J call TRBJ2-5; 8 positions agree with TRBD2. The CDR3 is 14 amino acids. Germline lookup yields CDR1 SGHDT and CDR2 YYEEEE. Trimming at V came to 4 bases and at J to 5 bases, leaving 7 bases not matched to a gene. In DNA, the CDR3 is TGTGCCAGCAGCCTGCGGGGGGCCCGGGAGACCCAGTACTTC. Translation gives CASSLRGARETQYF.

V is TRBV6-5 and J is TRBJ2-3; 8 bases match TRBD1. CDR3 size: 13 residues. Trimming cost V 6 bases and J 5 bases; bases outside gene matches: 4. Germline CDR1 reads MNHEY; CDR2 reads SVGAGI. CDR3 sequence: CASRGQGLDTQYF. The CDR3 region has the DNA TGTGCCAGCAGAGGACAGGGTTTAGATACGCAGTATTTT.

The chain employs TRBV28 and TRBJ1-4, with unresolved D. Trimming pared 6 bases from V and 5 bases from J, leaving 16 bases between. This CDR3 contains 15 residues. The germline CDR1 and CDR2 sequences are MDHEN and SYDVKM. This chain's CDR3 is CASSPVLEGNEKLFF. The CDR3 coding sequence is TGTGCCAGCAGCCCCGTATTGGAAGGGAATGAAAAACTGTTTTTT. The full variable domain, its missing parts supplied by reference TRBV28 and TRBJ1-4, is DVKVTQSSRYLVKRTGEKVFLECVQDMDHENMFWYRQDPGLGLRLIYFSYDVKMKEKGDIPEGYSVSREKKERFSLILESASTNQTSMYLCASSPVLEGNEKLFFGSGTQLSVL.

This chain links TRBV27 with TRBJ2-1; the D is unclear. The CDR3 is 15 residues long. Germline lookup yields CDR1 MNHEY and CDR2 SMNVEV (reference sequence). Trimming cost V 6 bases and J 0 bases, with 12 bases left between them. Here the CDR3 DNA reads TGTGCCAGCAGCTTCACTCAAGGCTCCTACAATGAGCAGTTCTTC. This encodes CASSFTQGSYNEQFF.

In DNA form, the CDR3 reads TGTGCCAGTAGTGGACTAGCGGGGGGTCCGGAGCAGTTCTTC. As protein: CASSGLAGGPEQFF. This rearrangement joins TRBV19 to TRBJ2-1; TRBD2 aligns across 14 bases. The length of the CDR3 is 14 residues. The germline gives CDR1 LNHDA, CDR2 SQIVND (reference sequence). After removal of 5 bases from V and 10 bases from J, the junction contained 4 bases not matched to a gene.

In its sample, this clone was seen once. This sequence joins TRBV29-1 and TRBJ2-5, with D possibly matching TRBD2 (6 bases). V lost 6 bases, J lost 5 bases, and 16 bases lay in between. CDR3 length: 13 amino acids. CDR1 and CDR2 (germline): SQVTM, ANQGSEA. The CDR3 DNA reads TGCAGCGTCCAAAAGGGCGGGGAGGAGACCCAGTACTTC. It is translated as CSVQKGGEETQYF.

Comments on this clone: A much larger clonotype is one base distant, so this may be a read error. This chain joins TRBV6-6 and TRBJ2-5, with D unresolved. In germline, CDR1 is MNHNY, CDR2 SVGAGI (reference sequence). V was pared by 5 bases and J by 2 bases, with 0 bases between. The CDR3 sequence is 10 residues long. CDR3: CASSQETQYF. CDR3 sequence (DNA): TGTGCCAGCAGTCAAGAGACCCAGTACTTC.

As DNA, the CDR3 is TGCGCCAGCAGTTTCTCTAGCCCCTCCTACAATGAGCAGTTCTTC. Encoded protein: CASSFSSPSYNEQFF. The chain employs TRBV10-2 and TRBJ2-1; the D gene is possibly TRBD2 (5 bases). The CDR3 is 15 amino acids. Trimming took off 5 bases at V and 0 bases at J, with 11 bases between the two ends. The germline gives CDR1 WSHSY, CDR2 SAAADI.

The chain recombines TRBV19 with TRBJ2-5; 13 bases fit TRBD2. The germline CDR1 and CDR2 sequences are LNHDA and SQIVND (reference sequence). J gave up 6 bases and V 4 bases, and 8 bases lay outside the gene matches. This CDR3 contains 16 residues. In nucleotides, the CDR3 is TGTGCCAGTAGTACCGACGGACTAGCGGGAGTAAAGACCCAGTACTTC. Translated: CASSTDGLAGVKTQYF.

This chain uses TRBV7-9 with TRBJ1-1, with 8 positions matching TRBD1. The length of the CDR3 is 16 residues. Germline V gene data show CDR1 as SEHNR and CDR2 as FQNEAQ (reference sequence). Unmatched junction bases numbered 8, after V lost 5 bases and J lost 0 bases. The CDR3 protein is CASSIGQGTVNTEAFF. The CDR3 DNA reads as TGTGCCAGCAGCATTGGACAGGGCACCGTGAACACTGAAGCTTTCTTT.

This sequence joins TRBV29-1 and TRBJ2-1; no reliable D call. Germline values: CDR1 SQVTM, CDR2 ANQGSEA. The CDR3 totals 13 residues. V lost 7 bases to trimming and J lost 5 bases, with 15 bases between them. Here the CDR3 DNA reads TGCAGCGCTATCGCCGGTGTCCACAATGAGCAGTTCTTC. This gives the protein CSAIAGVHNEQFF.

The chain combines TRBV27 with TRBJ1-2; weak D call: TRBD1 (6 bases). CDR1 is MNHEY and CDR2 is SMNVEV in the germline V gene (reference sequence). The V gene lost 8 bases and the J gene lost 4 bases, with 23 bases spanning the gap. The CDR3 is 16 residues long. CDR3 region: CASSENRGHQGYGYTF. The CDR3 DNA is TGTGCCAGCTCCGAAAATCGGGGGCATCAAGGCTATGGCTACACCTTC.

The chain recombines TRBV4-1 with TRBJ2-1; no definite D call. CDR1 and CDR2 (germline): MGHRA, YSYEKL. Trimming left V 4 bases short and J 8 bases short, with 9 bases between. The CDR3 spans 12 residues. CDR3: CASSLTTDEQFF. In DNA form, the CDR3 reads TGCGCCAGCAGCCTAACTACGGATGAGCAGTTCTTC.

This chain links TRBV9 with TRBJ1-2; tentatively, D is TRBD1 (5 bases). The CDR3 extends over 15 amino acids. Between the trimmed V and J ends, which lost 0 bases and 4 bases, there was a span of 13 bases. The V gene's germline CDR1 is SGDLS and CDR2 YYNGEE. In DNA, the CDR3 is TGTGCCAGCAGCGTAGGGCAGGGCGGGACCTATGGCTACACCTTC. It encodes CASSVGQGGTYGYTF. Combining the CDR3 with reference TRBV9 and TRBJ1-2 gives the whole variable domain DSGVTQTPKHLITATGQRVTLRCSPRSGDLSVYWYQQSLDQGLQFLIQYYNGEERAKGNILERFSAQQFPDLHSELNLSSLELGDSALYFCASSVGQGGTYGYTFGSGTRLTVV.

The chain couples TRBV7-9 to TRBJ2-7, with D possibly matching TRBD2 (6 bases). Germline CDR1 and CDR2: SEHNR and FQNEAQ (reference sequence). V lost 2 bases and J 4 bases, leaving 12 bases between the germline ends. There are 14 residues in the CDR3. The CDR3, as DNA: TGTGCCAGCAGCTTATCGGGACTCAATTACGAGCAGTACTTC. Its protein is CASSLSGLNYEQYF.

The chain joins TRBV19 to TRBJ2-2; D unresolved. Germline assignment: CDR1 LNHDA and CDR2 SQIVND (reference sequence). The CDR3 is made up of 17 amino acids. V was shortened by 0 bases and J by 3 bases, with 14 bases between the two germline ends. The CDR3 sequence: CASSIDVVTGHTGELFF. CDR3 coding DNA: TGTGCCAGTAGTATAGATGTCGTGACGGGTCACACCGGGGAGCTGTTTTTT.

This clone was seen only a few times. This chain connects TRBV7-9 to TRBJ2-5; 7 nucleotides match TRBD1. The CDR3 spans 13 residues. V shed 6 bases and J 3 bases; nucleotides not matched to a gene: 4. Germline lookup yields CDR1 SEHNR and CDR2 FQNEAQ (reference sequence). This chain's CDR3 is CASRYTGEETQYF. CDR3 nucleotide sequence: TGTGCCAGCAGATATACAGGGGAAGAGACCCAGTACTTC.

The chain recombines TRBV28 with TRBJ2-1, with a tentative D call TRBD2 (5 bases). Germline loops: CDR1 MDHEN, CDR2 SYDVKM. With 5 bases removed from V and 10 bases from J, the gap between germline ends came to 15 bases. This CDR3 is 13 amino acids long. CDR3 DNA: TGTGCCAGCAGTCCCGCCGGGGATCGCGAGCAGTTCTTC. Amino acid sequence: CASSPAGDREQFF.

CDR3 residues: CASSPSAGTSLDQFF. The CDR3 DNA reads as TGTGCCAGCAGCCCCAGTGCCGGGACTAGCCTCGATCAGTTCTTC. The gene calls are TRBV7-3 and TRBJ2-1, with 9 bases fitting TRBD2. The CDR3 extends over 15 amino acids. Per the germline V gene, CDR1 is SGHTA and CDR2 is FQGTGA. With 5 bases clipped from V and 13 bases from J, the junction kept 15 bases outside the gene matches.

This chain joins TRBV7-9 and TRBJ2-5; D remains unclear. Looked up from germline, CDR1 is SEHNR and CDR2 is FQNEAQ (reference sequence). V dropped 3 bases and J dropped 3 bases, with 8 bases sitting between them. The CDR3 length is 13 residues. The CDR3 nucleotides are TGTGCCAGCAGCTTTCTCCCTGAAGAGACCCAGTACTTC. Translation: CASSFLPEETQYF.

This chain connects TRBV27 to TRBJ2-2; D uncertain. Trimming left V 6 bases short and J 0 bases short, with 11 bases between. The CDR3 sequence is 15 residues long. Germline CDR1 and CDR2: MNHEY and SMNVEV (reference sequence). The CDR3 nucleotides are TGTGCCAGCAGCGAACCTTGGGCGAACACCGGGGAGCTGTTTTTT. This sequence encodes CASSEPWANTGELFF.

V gene TRBV7-2 combines with J gene TRBJ2-1; the match to TRBD1 covers 8 bases. CDR1 is SGHTA and CDR2 is FQGNSA in the germline V gene. The CDR3 length is 13 residues. V trimming: 1 base; J trimming: 7 bases; junction bases outside the gene matches: 0. The CDR3 coding sequence is TGTGCCAGCAGCTTAGACAGGGGGAATGAGCAGTTCTTC. It yields the protein CASSLDRGNEQFF.

This chain links TRBV6-1 with TRBJ1-1, with D unresolved. Deletions cut 2 bases from V and 0 bases from J, with 10 bases between. Germline assignment: CDR1 MNHNS and CDR2 SASEGT. This CDR3 contains 15 residues. The CDR3 region is CASSEWKHMNTEAFF. The CDR3 coding sequence is TGTGCCAGCAGTGAATGGAAACATATGAACACTGAAGCTTTCTTT.